This T cell receptor (beta chain) was documented in a study of CD4 T cells in relation to SARS-CoV-2 and coronaviruses. With respect to this clone: Antigen unknown.

Unexposed donor CD4+ T cells date from 2011-2018, before the COVID-19 pandemic. After approximately ten days of culture, CD4+ T cells were isolated. Cells permitting, SARS-CoV-2 S/N and four cold-coronavirus spikes were tested on unexposed-donor CD4+ T cells. Method: immunoSEQ multiplex PCR; TCRdb's copy keeps in-frame clones and lacks some. The data hold just under 20,000 clones, with 70% to 90% observed a single time. Trimming removed 3 bases at V and 8 bases at J, with 13 bases between. CDR3 size: 13 residues. CDR1 is MDHEN, CDR2 SYDVKM, per germline. The TCR sequence derives from a human donor in good health. The chain recombines TRBV28 with TRBJ1-2, with D unclear. Sequencing was done on a sample of CD4+ T cells from PBMCs, cultured in vitro. The CDR3 DNA follows: TGTGCCAGCAGTTTCTTCATCGGTTTAGGCTACACCTTC. This encodes CASSFFIGLGYTF.